Sequencing of this T cell receptor (beta chain) was carried out in a study of blood T cell repertoires in COVID-19 (dated by TCRdb to the early 2020s). About the full investigation: Samples from collaborators originated in the United States, Italy and Spain and spanned both the acute and convalescent phases of COVID-19. The prospective study material was composed of cDNA or gDNA derived from T cells, B-cell-depleted T cells, or PBMCs. Deeply sampled blood TCRbeta repertoires from subjects exposed to, actively infected with, or recovered from COVID-19 were included in the dataset. A freely available public database, intended as a resource for researchers studying the immune response to SARS-CoV-2, is where the repertoires were released. Sample metadata almost always included a de-identified subject ID, COVID-19 status, age in years and sex. The samples were drawn from two sources: the first 160 participants of the ongoing ImmuneRACE study, and 1,000 to 1,500 subjects contributed by 6 global collaborators. Where HLA class I and class II types were available, the types were taken from metadata supplied by the sample provider, not from assay-based typing. Findings and caveats that apply to the study as a whole: The amount of clinical and demographic metadata varied by source and participant and was provided uncurated.

This clone has more than one count but fewer than ten. Its binding antigen is unknown. No base qualities exist here, and no much larger clone lies one base off it. TCRbeta CDR3 regions were amplified from genomic DNA by means of the immunoSEQ Assay, a bias-controlled multiplex PCR. For the original study's pipeline: The number of nucleated cells in each sample was estimated from the amplification of reference gene primers within the assay. To quantify the absolute abundance of each unique TCRbeta CDR3 rearrangement, sequence reads were collapsed and filtered. Productive Simpson clonality was computed per sample as the square root of Simpson's diversity index over productive rearrangements. TCRdb took this table from immuneACCESS and kept in-frame rearrangements with V and J called. Such tables lack part of the clones; where checked against another copy, unresolved V genes explain under half of the gap, and the rest is unexplained. Clone size and V and J calls were adopted from that table, with D and trimming inferred from the DNA. The sample has 45,000 to 55,000 clones on record, over 80% of them singletons. In total, the top ten clones hold 1.5% to 2% of the sample.

Whole blood was collected in K2EDTA tubes by collaborating institutions according to the institutions' own protocols. For TCRbeta analysis, collaborators shipped samples as frozen whole blood, isolated PBMCs, or DNA extracted from either of those sample types. This TCR was sampled from a man aged 50-59 years with acute or convalescent COVID-19. Material for sequencing was peripheral blood.

The CDR3 protein is CASSETGVRGYTF. The nucleotide sequence reads as follows: TGCGCCAGCAGCGAAACAGGGGTCAGAGGCTACACCTTC. The chain couples TRBV5-1 to TRBJ1-2, and 7 bases in between align with TRBD1. CDR1 and CDR2 are read off the germline V gene as SGHRS and YFSETQ. The CDR3 contains 13 residues, cysteine and phenylalanine counted. The entry retains the CDR3 DNA only, 39 bases that are in frame from base 1. The germline V and J ends show losses of 4 bases and 8 bases respectively, and no gene match explains 8 bases of the junction.